The rows below give T cell receptor beta chains drawn from one sample of a study of CD8 T cells in ankylosing spondylitis. In TCRdb, the 5' RACE reads were re-called with MiXCR into one record per CDR3 protein. The sample lists 250,000 to 400,000 distinct CDR3 sequences, approximately 10% occurring once. Material for sequencing was blood, either unsorted or a sorted T cell fraction (not recorded which). Receptors originate from a female donor with ankylosing spondylitis or in good health (not recorded which). Each CDR3 is given with its conserved first and last residue. A D gene is named only where the DNA matches it firmly. Clone size appears in some rows only: once, few, many, or a class for an expanded clone.

CDR3 protein: CASSPLATRQSYGYTF
CDR3 DNA: TGTGCCAGCTCACCACTTGCGACCCGACAGAGCTATGGCTACACCTTC
V gene: TRBV18
D gene: -
J gene: TRBJ1-2
clone size: many

CDR3 protein: CASSTMLGPVTTEAFF
CDR3 DNA: TGTGCCAGCAGCACGATGCTTGGTCCGGTGACCACTGAAGCTTTCTTT
V gene: TRBV12-3/TRBV12-4
D gene: -
J gene: TRBJ1-1
clone size: many

CDR3 protein: CASSLLGGNTEAFF
CDR3 DNA: TGTGCCAGCAGCTTATTGGGGGGGAACACTGAAGCTTTCTTT
V gene: TRBV11-1
D gene: -
J gene: TRBJ1-1
clone size: -

CDR3 protein: CASSGTINNSPLHF
CDR3 DNA: TGTGCCAGCAGCGGGACGATTAATAATTCACCCCTCCACTTT
V gene: TRBV2
D gene: -
J gene: TRBJ1-6
clone size: many

CDR3 protein: CASSLVLPPNQPQHF
CDR3 DNA: TGTGCCAGCAGCCTGGTCCTACCCCCCAATCAGCCCCAGCATTTT
V gene: TRBV6-1
D gene: -
J gene: TRBJ1-5
clone size: -

CDR3 protein: CASSSDSPRETQYF
CDR3 DNA: TGTGCCAGCAGTTCCGACTCCCCGCGGGAGACCCAGTACTTC
V gene: TRBV6-5
D gene: -
J gene: TRBJ2-5
clone size: -

CDR3 protein: CASSSSGTVETQYF
CDR3 DNA: TGTGCCAGCAGTTCATCCGGGACTGTGGAGACCCAGTACTTC
V gene: TRBV28
D gene: -
J gene: TRBJ2-5
clone size: many

CDR3 protein: CASSLALWAFSGNTIYF
CDR3 DNA: TGTGCCAGCAGCTTAGCGCTTTGGGCATTCTCTGGAAACACCATATATTTT
V gene: TRBV7-9
D gene: -
J gene: TRBJ1-3
clone size: many

CDR3 protein: CASSLGTSGRGEQFF
CDR3 DNA: TGTGCCAGCAGCCTTGGGACTAGCGGGAGGGGGGAGCAGTTCTTC
V gene: TRBV27
D gene: TRBD2
J gene: TRBJ2-1
clone size: many

CDR3 protein: CARTGTSGTDTQYF
CDR3 DNA: TGTGCCAGAACCGGGACTAGCGGAACAGATACGCAGTATTTT
V gene: TRBV7-9
D gene: TRBD2
J gene: TRBJ2-3
clone size: -

CDR3 protein: CASRPLRERYNEQFF
CDR3 DNA: TGTGCCAGCAGACCCCTGCGGGAGAGGTACAATGAGCAGTTCTTC
V gene: TRBV7-9
D gene: TRBD2
J gene: TRBJ2-1
clone size: -

CDR3 protein: CASSGGSVPQHF
CDR3 DNA: TGTGCCAGCTCAGGCGGATCGGTACCCCAGCATTTT
V gene: TRBV18
D gene: -
J gene: TRBJ1-5
clone size: few

CDR3 protein: CAIKGQNNVNEQFF
CDR3 DNA: TGTGCCATCAAGGGTCAGAACAACGTCAATGAGCAGTTCTTC
V gene: TRBV10-3
D gene: -
J gene: TRBJ2-1
clone size: many

CDR3 protein: CASTRSWDTNTEAFF
CDR3 DNA: TGCGCCAGCACCCGTTCTTGGGACACGAACACTGAAGCTTTCTTT
V gene: TRBV5-1
D gene: -
J gene: TRBJ1-1
clone size: many

CDR3 protein: CASSLALAGAYNEQFF
CDR3 DNA: TGTGCCAGCAGTTTAGCCCTAGCGGGAGCCTACAATGAGCAGTTCTTC
V gene: TRBV7-2
D gene: TRBD2
J gene: TRBJ2-1
clone size: few

CDR3 protein: CASTSSLTSTDTQYF
CDR3 DNA: TGTGCCAGCACCTCTAGCTTAACAAGCACAGATACGCAGTATTTT
V gene: TRBV12-3/TRBV12-4
D gene: -
J gene: TRBJ2-3
clone size: many

CDR3 protein: CATSLYYGYEQYF
CDR3 DNA: TGTGCCACCAGCTTGTACTACGGGTACGAGCAGTACTTC
V gene: TRBV15
D gene: -
J gene: TRBJ2-7
clone size: many

CDR3 protein: CASSLAEGVSGRGQETQYF
CDR3 DNA: TGTGCCAGCAGTTTAGCGGAGGGGGTCAGCGGGAGAGGTCAAGAGACCCAGTACTTC
V gene: TRBV27
D gene: TRBD2
J gene: TRBJ2-5
clone size: many

CDR3 protein: CASSEWLRNEQFF
CDR3 DNA: TGTGCCAGCAGTGAATGGCTCAGGAATGAGCAGTTCTTC
V gene: TRBV2
D gene: -
J gene: TRBJ2-1
clone size: many

CDR3 protein: CASSLRQTSEQFF
CDR3 DNA: TGTGCCAGCAGCTTAAGGCAGACCTCCGAGCAGTTCTTC
V gene: TRBV7-3
D gene: -
J gene: TRBJ2-1
clone size: few

CDR3 protein: CSARDFRGSSYEQYF
CDR3 DNA: TGCAGTGCTAGAGATTTTCGCGGGAGCTCCTACGAGCAGTACTTC
V gene: TRBV20-1
D gene: TRBD2
J gene: TRBJ2-7
clone size: many

CDR3 protein: CASSLGGARENIQYF
CDR3 DNA: TGCGCCAGCAGCTTGGGGGGGGCACGGGAGAACATTCAGTACTTC
V gene: TRBV5-1
D gene: -
J gene: TRBJ2-4
clone size: -

CDR3 protein: CASHSGYSTDTQYF
CDR3 DNA: TGCGCCAGTCACTCAGGGTACAGCACAGATACGCAGTATTTT
V gene: TRBV10-2
D gene: -
J gene: TRBJ2-3
clone size: many

CDR3 protein: CSARDLGKLFF
CDR3 DNA: TGCAGTGCTAGAGATCTAGGGAAACTGTTTTTT
V gene: TRBV20-1
D gene: -
J gene: TRBJ1-4
clone size: -

CDR3 protein: CASSLELRSPLHF
CDR3 DNA: TGCGCCAGCAGCTTGGAGTTGCGTTCACCCCTCCACTTT
V gene: TRBV5-1
D gene: -
J gene: TRBJ1-6
clone size: many

CDR3 protein: CASSVGGGYRPDTQYF
CDR3 DNA: TGTGCCAGCAGCGTAGGAGGGGGATATCGGCCAGATACGCAGTATTTT
V gene: TRBV9
D gene: -
J gene: TRBJ2-3
clone size: many

CDR3 protein: CASSPGQGGEQFF
CDR3 DNA: TGTGCCAGCAGCCCGGGACAGGGGGGTGAGCAGTTCTTC
V gene: TRBV14
D gene: TRBD1
J gene: TRBJ2-1
clone size: -

CDR3 protein: CASSPPTGVNTEAFF
CDR3 DNA: TGTGCCAGCTCACCACCGACAGGGGTTAACACTGAAGCTTTCTTT
V gene: TRBV18
D gene: TRBD1
J gene: TRBJ1-1
clone size: many

CDR3 protein: CASSPHPGRTSYEQYF
CDR3 DNA: TGTGCCAGCAGCCCCCATCCCGGGAGGACTTCCTACGAGCAGTACTTC
V gene: TRBV7-2
D gene: TRBD2
J gene: TRBJ2-7
clone size: few

CDR3 protein: CASSFPGALGANVLTF
CDR3 DNA: TGTGCCAGCAGTTTTCCGGGGGCATTGGGGGCCAACGTCCTGACTTTC
V gene: TRBV12-3/TRBV12-4
D gene: -
J gene: TRBJ2-6
clone size: many

CDR3 protein: CSVVQGEAFF
CDR3 DNA: TGCAGCGTTGTACAGGGGGAAGCTTTCTTT
V gene: TRBV29-1
D gene: TRBD1
J gene: TRBJ1-1
clone size: -

CDR3 protein: CASSLDRVDAGELFF
CDR3 DNA: TGTGCCAGCAGCCTTGACAGGGTTGACGCCGGGGAGCTGTTTTTT
V gene: TRBV2
D gene: TRBD1
J gene: TRBJ2-2
clone size: -

CDR3 protein: CASSSQGSGGSVGELFF
CDR3 DNA: TGCGCCAGCAGCTCCCAAGGGTCAGGGGGCTCGGTCGGGGAGCTGTTTTTT
V gene: TRBV5-1
D gene: TRBD1
J gene: TRBJ2-2
clone size: many

CDR3 protein: CASSPSPDGYEQYF
CDR3 DNA: TGCGCCAGCAGCCCATCCCCGGACGGATACGAGCAGTACTTC
V gene: TRBV5-1
D gene: -
J gene: TRBJ2-7
clone size: many

CDR3 protein: CASRPRGQGDTQYF
CDR3 DNA: TGCGCCAGCAGACCCAGGGGGCAAGGAGATACGCAGTATTTT
V gene: TRBV5-1
D gene: TRBD1
J gene: TRBJ2-3
clone size: many

CDR3 protein: CASSLLGSQPQHF
CDR3 DNA: TGTGCCAGCAGTCTTCTGGGCAGTCAGCCCCAGCATTTT
V gene: TRBV28
D gene: -
J gene: TRBJ1-5
clone size: -

CDR3 protein: CSASGTSAKNIQYF
CDR3 DNA: TGCAGTGCTAGCGGGACGTCAGCCAAAAACATTCAGTACTTC
V gene: TRBV20-1
D gene: -
J gene: TRBJ2-4
clone size: -

CDR3 protein: CASSLGTSPADTQYF
CDR3 DNA: TGTGCCAGCAGCCTCGGGACTAGCCCGGCAGATACGCAGTATTTT
V gene: TRBV7-2
D gene: TRBD2
J gene: TRBJ2-3
clone size: many

CDR3 protein: CSARRGALTYNEQFF
CDR3 DNA: TGCAGTGCTAGGCGGGGGGCCCTTACCTACAATGAGCAGTTCTTC
V gene: TRBV20-1
D gene: TRBD2
J gene: TRBJ2-1
clone size: few

CDR3 protein: CSARDNRDRNTEAFF
CDR3 DNA: TGCAGTGCTAGGGACAACCGGGACAGGAACACTGAAGCTTTCTTT
V gene: TRBV20-1
D gene: TRBD1
J gene: TRBJ1-1
clone size: many

CDR3 protein: CASSSQASGGPLSTDTQYF
CDR3 DNA: TGCGCCAGCTCAAGTCAAGCTAGCGGGGGACCACTGAGCACAGATACGCAGTATTTT
V gene: TRBV5-1
D gene: TRBD2
J gene: TRBJ2-3
clone size: few

CDR3 protein: CASSLAGTEVTTQYF
CDR3 DNA: TGTGCCAGCAGCTTGGCCGGGACAGAGGTTACTACGCAGTATTTT
V gene: TRBV7-2
D gene: TRBD1
J gene: TRBJ2-3
clone size: many

CDR3 protein: CASSSGQGYTGELFF
CDR3 DNA: TGCGCCAGCAGTTCTGGACAGGGGTACACCGGGGAGCTGTTTTTT
V gene: TRBV5-1
D gene: TRBD1
J gene: TRBJ2-2
clone size: few

CDR3 protein: CASSSGLAGYRAVTDTQYF
CDR3 DNA: TGCGCCAGCAGCTCGGGACTAGCGGGATATCGTGCCGTGACAGATACGCAGTATTTT
V gene: TRBV5-1
D gene: TRBD2
J gene: TRBJ2-3
clone size: many

CDR3 protein: CASSWGVSYEQYF
CDR3 DNA: TGTGCCAGCAGCTGGGGGGTGTCTTACGAGCAGTACTTC
V gene: TRBV7-2
D gene: -
J gene: TRBJ2-7
clone size: -

CDR3 protein: CASSVGSGRRTGELFF
CDR3 DNA: TGTGCCAGCAGCGTAGGTAGCGGGAGGCGTACCGGGGAGCTGTTTTTT
V gene: TRBV9
D gene: TRBD2
J gene: TRBJ2-2
clone size: many

CDR3 protein: CASSPGGAYYNEQFF
CDR3 DNA: TGTGCCAGCAGCCCAGGCGGGGCCTACTACAATGAGCAGTTCTTC
V gene: TRBV7-9
D gene: -
J gene: TRBJ2-1
clone size: many

CDR3 protein: CASSSVTNTEAFF
CDR3 DNA: TGTGCCAGCAGTTCTGTAACCAACACTGAAGCTTTCTTT
V gene: TRBV28
D gene: -
J gene: TRBJ1-1
clone size: many

CDR3 protein: CASSWGQTSTEAFF
CDR3 DNA: TGTGCCAGCAGCTGGGGACAAACCTCCACTGAAGCTTTCTTT
V gene: TRBV5-5
D gene: -
J gene: TRBJ1-1
clone size: -

CDR3 protein: CSASPGSLGTEAFF
CDR3 DNA: TGCAGTGCTTCCCCCGGGTCCCTGGGGACTGAAGCTTTCTTT
V gene: TRBV20-1
D gene: -
J gene: TRBJ1-1
clone size: few

CDR3 protein: CASNIQAVPGNEQFF
CDR3 DNA: TGTGCCAGCAACATACAGGCGGTTCCAGGCAATGAGCAGTTCTTC
V gene: TRBV2
D gene: -
J gene: TRBJ2-1
clone size: many

CDR3 protein: CASSSQVDTQYF
CDR3 DNA: TGTGCCAGCAGCTCGCAAGTAGATACGCAGTATTTT
V gene: TRBV2
D gene: -
J gene: TRBJ2-3
clone size: -

CDR3 protein: CASSLGSGTGAFF
CDR3 DNA: TGTGCCAGCAGCCTTGGGTCCGGGACAGGGGCTTTCTTT
V gene: TRBV6-1
D gene: TRBD1
J gene: TRBJ1-1
clone size: many

CDR3 protein: CSVDETSGVSQTQYF
CDR3 DNA: TGCAGCGTTGATGAAACTAGCGGGGTCTCTCAGACCCAGTACTTC
V gene: TRBV29-1
D gene: TRBD2
J gene: TRBJ2-5
clone size: -

CDR3 protein: CASNRPGTGPRGGYTF
CDR3 DNA: TGTGCCAGCAATCGTCCCGGGACAGGGCCCCGCGGAGGCTACACCTTC
V gene: TRBV6-1
D gene: TRBD1
J gene: TRBJ1-2
clone size: few